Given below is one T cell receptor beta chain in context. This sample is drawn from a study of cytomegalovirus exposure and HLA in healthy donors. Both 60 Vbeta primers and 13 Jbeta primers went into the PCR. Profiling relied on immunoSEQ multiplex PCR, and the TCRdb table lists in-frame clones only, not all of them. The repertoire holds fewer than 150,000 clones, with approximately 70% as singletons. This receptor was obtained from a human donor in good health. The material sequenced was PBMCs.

As DNA, the CDR3 is TGCGCCAGCAGCTTGATGACAGGCAATCAGCCCCAGCATTTT. This encodes CASSLMTGNQPQHF. V is TRBV5-1 and J is TRBJ1-5, with a tentative D call TRBD1 (5 bases). Trimming took 1 base from V and 2 from J, leaving 7 bases between them. The CDR3 length is 14 residues. Germline V gene sequence: CDR1 SGHRS, CDR2 YFSETQ. Full variable domain (outside the CDR3, taken from reference TRBV5-1 and TRBJ1-5): KAGVTQTPRYLIKTRGQQVTLSCSPISGHRSVSWYQQTPGQGLQFLFEYFSETQRNKGNFPGRFSGRQFSNSRSEMNVSTLELGDSALYLCASSLMTGNQPQHFGDGTRLSIL.